Below, 12 T cell receptor beta chains from the same sample are listed, as sequenced in a study of blood T cells in healthy people across ages. The authors ran a second PCR of about 6 to 11 cycles using a sample-barcoded 5' primer and a J-beta primer mix. Via MiXCR, TCRdb re-called the 5' RACE reads, giving one row per CDR3 protein. The table lists over a million distinct CDR3 sequences, 59% of them singletons, with 5.5% to 8% in the top ten. The sample comprised blood. The origin of the receptors is a man between 18 and 35 years old in good health.

This chain links TRBV5-1 with TRBJ2-5; D uncertain. TRBJ2-7 explains the end of the DNA better; the J call may be wrong. The germline CDR1 and CDR2 sequences are SGHRS and YFSETQ. This CDR3 spans 14 amino acids. The CDR3 loop is CASSYLEGAHEQYF. The CDR3 DNA follows: TGCGCCAGCAGCTACTTGGAAGGTGCCCACGAGCAGTACTTC.

The V and J genes are TRBV5-1 and TRBJ2-5; D is possibly TRBD2 (5 bases). Germline V gives CDR1 SGHRS, CDR2 YFSETQ. V was shortened by 2 bases and J by 5 bases, with 19 bases between the two germline ends. This CDR3 region has 16 residues. CDR3: CASSFGVTTRKETQYF. The CDR3 nucleotides are TGCGCCAGCAGCTTCGGGGTCACTACCCGGAAGGAGACCCAGTACTTC.

V usage is TRBV12-3 or TRBV12-4 and J usage is TRBJ1-2; unclear D gene. The CDR3 has 11 amino acids. The V and J ends lost 9 bases and 7 bases respectively, with 12 bases between them. CDR3 protein: CASDGAGGYTF. The CDR3 DNA is TGTGCCAGTGACGGTGCGGGTGGCTACACCTTC.

This clonotype was found many times. The chain recombines TRBV6-2 or TRBV6-3 with TRBJ2-7; D is undetermined. CDR3 length equals 13 residues. V lost 0 bases and J lost 2, with 5 bases in between. Germline V gene sequence: CDR1 MNHEY, CDR2 SVGEGT. The CDR3 DNA sequence: TGTGCCAGCAGTTACTCACAAACCTACGAGCAGTACTTC. Its translation: CASSYSQTYEQYF.

The chain carries TRBV20-1 and TRBJ1-2; no clear D gene. This CDR3 spans 15 amino acids. Germline V gene sequence: CDR1 DFQATT, CDR2 SNEGSKA (reference sequence). Trimming removed 3 bases at V and 6 bases at J, with 20 bases between. This chain's CDR3 is CSARPSGGQMNGYTF. CDR3 bases: TGCAGTGCTAGGCCCTCGGGAGGGCAGATGAATGGCTACACCTTC.

The chain joins TRBV5-8 to TRBJ2-4; TRBD1 aligns across 8 bases. The DNA end is more similar to TRBJ2-7, so the J call may be wrong. Germline V CDR1 and CDR2: SGHTS, YDEGEE. The CDR3 loop spans 17 amino acids. The CDR3 sequence is CASSPGTGLPRTYEQYF. DNA of the CDR3: TGTGCCAGCAGCCCCGGGACAGGCCTTCCCCGGACCTACGAGCAGTACTTC.

The gene calls are TRBV20-1 and TRBJ2-5; D is unresolved. Germline loops: CDR1 DFQATT, CDR2 SNEGSKA (reference sequence). The CDR3 covers 13 residues. Trimming cost V 6 bases and J 1 base, with 12 bases left between them. The DNA of the CDR3 is TGCAGTGCAACTCAGGTGGGCCAAGAGACCCAGTACTTC. Its protein is CSATQVGQETQYF.

This sequence joins TRBV6-1 and TRBJ1-1; D not certain. The CDR3 runs to 12 residues. From germline, CDR1 is MNHNS and CDR2 SASEGT. Trimming stripped 7 bases from V and 5 bases from J, with 11 bases between. CDR3 amino acids: CASIGSRTEAFF. The CDR3 nucleotides are TGTGCCAGCATTGGTAGCCGGACTGAAGCTTTCTTT.

This clonotype was observed a handful of times. The gene calls are TRBV29-1 and TRBJ2-1, with 10 bases fitting TRBD2. The CDR3 runs to 14 residues. Germline assignment: CDR1 SQVTM and CDR2 ANQGSEA. V lost 5 bases, J lost 10 bases, and 11 bases stayed unmatched. As DNA, the CDR3 is TGCAGCGTTAGCGGGGGGGCCGTCCTCGTCGAGCAGTTCTTC. The encoded protein is CSVSGGAVLVEQFF.

The chain combines TRBV12-3 or TRBV12-4 with TRBJ2-5, with D possibly TRBD2 on 5 matching bases. Deletions cut 2 bases from V and 3 bases from J, with 10 bases between. The CDR3 length is 14 residues. This CDR3 is CASSLRVGEETQYF. The CDR3 DNA reads TGTGCCAGCAGTTTAAGAGTCGGGGAAGAGACCCAGTACTTC.

In DNA form, the CDR3 reads TGCGCCAGCAGCTTGGGGCTAGGGGAGGCCCAGTACTTC. It encodes CASSLGLGEAQYF. The chain carries TRBV5-1 and TRBJ2-5, with TRBD2 as a possible D gene (6 bases). The CDR3 extends over 13 amino acids. The V end lost 0 bases, the J end lost 9 bases, and 12 bases lay between the germline ends. Germline values: CDR1 SGHRS, CDR2 YFSETQ.

The chain recombines TRBV4-1 with TRBJ2-7, with 9 bases matching TRBD1. In germline, CDR1 is MGHRA, CDR2 YSYEKL. J was trimmed by 2 bases and V by 3 bases; bases with no gene match: 11. The length of the CDR3 is 17 residues. CDR3 bases: TGCGCCAGCAGCCAGCGATCTGGGACAGGGTCTACCTACGAGCAGTACTTC. Translation gives CASSQRSGTGSTYEQYF.